The sequence of this TCR beta chain was determined in a study of cytomegalovirus exposure and HLA in healthy donors. The CDR3 totals 15 residues. The J segment lost 8 bases and the V segment lost 1 base, leaving 7 bases of the junction unmatched. Germline V gene lookup returns CDR1 LNHDA and CDR2 SQIVND (reference sequence). 13 Jbeta primers and 60 Vbeta primers were used for the PCR. TCRdb's copy holds only in-frame clones and misses some; the assay was immunoSEQ multiplex PCR. This table holds about 120,000 clones, 17% found once. This clonotype was obtained from a female donor in good health and CMV-seropositive. The material sequenced was PBMCs. V and J are TRBV19 and TRBJ2-1, with TRBD2 identical over 8 bases. The CDR3, as DNA: TGTGCCAGTAGTATAGGGCTAGCGGGTATATATGAGCAGTTCTTC. Its protein product is CASSIGLAGIYEQFF.